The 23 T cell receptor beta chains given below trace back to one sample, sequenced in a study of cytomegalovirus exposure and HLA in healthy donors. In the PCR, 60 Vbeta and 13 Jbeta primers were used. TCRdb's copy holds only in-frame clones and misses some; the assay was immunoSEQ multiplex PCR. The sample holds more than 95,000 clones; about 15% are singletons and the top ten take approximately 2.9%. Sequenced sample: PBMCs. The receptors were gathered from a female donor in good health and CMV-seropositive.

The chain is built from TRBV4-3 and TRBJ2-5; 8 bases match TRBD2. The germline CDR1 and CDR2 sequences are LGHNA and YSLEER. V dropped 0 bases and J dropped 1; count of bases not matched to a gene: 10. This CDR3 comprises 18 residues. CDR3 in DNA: TGCGCCAGCAGCCAAGATTGCCGGGAGGGGAGGGCCCAAGAGACCCAGTACTTC. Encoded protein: CASSQDCREGRAQETQYF.

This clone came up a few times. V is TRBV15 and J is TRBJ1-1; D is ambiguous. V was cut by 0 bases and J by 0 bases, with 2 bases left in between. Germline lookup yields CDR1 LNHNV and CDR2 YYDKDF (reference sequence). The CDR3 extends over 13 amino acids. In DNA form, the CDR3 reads TGTGCCACCAGCAGAGATATGAACACTGAAGCTTTCTTT. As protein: CATSRDMNTEAFF.

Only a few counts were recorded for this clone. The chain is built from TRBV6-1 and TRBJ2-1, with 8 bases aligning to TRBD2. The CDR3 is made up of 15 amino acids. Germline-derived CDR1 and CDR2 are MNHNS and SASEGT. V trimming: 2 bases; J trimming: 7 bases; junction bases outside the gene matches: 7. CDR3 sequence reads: CASSEPGLVWNEQFF. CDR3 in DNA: TGTGCCAGCAGTGAACCGGGACTAGTGTGGAATGAGCAGTTCTTC.

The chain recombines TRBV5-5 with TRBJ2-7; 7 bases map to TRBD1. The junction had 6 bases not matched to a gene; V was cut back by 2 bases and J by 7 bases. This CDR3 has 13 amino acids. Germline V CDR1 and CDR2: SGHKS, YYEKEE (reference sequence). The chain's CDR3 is CASSFNRGSEQYF. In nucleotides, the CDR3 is TGTGCCAGCAGCTTCAACAGGGGATCGGAGCAGTACTTC.

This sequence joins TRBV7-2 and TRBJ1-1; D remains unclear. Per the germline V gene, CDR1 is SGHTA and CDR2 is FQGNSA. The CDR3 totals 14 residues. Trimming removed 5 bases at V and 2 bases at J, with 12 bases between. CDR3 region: CASSPTPLNTEAFF. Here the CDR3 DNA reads TGTGCCAGCAGCCCTACTCCCCTTAACACTGAAGCTTTCTTT.

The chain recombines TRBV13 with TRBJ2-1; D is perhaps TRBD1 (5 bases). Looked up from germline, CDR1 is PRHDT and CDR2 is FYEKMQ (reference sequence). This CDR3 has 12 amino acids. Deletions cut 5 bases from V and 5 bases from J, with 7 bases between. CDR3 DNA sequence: TGTGCCAGCAGCAAGACAGACAATGAGCAGTTCTTC. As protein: CASSKTDNEQFF.

CDR3 region: CASSMGQGGSVEKLFF. DNA of the CDR3: TGCGCCAGCAGCATGGGGCAGGGGGGATCGGTCGAAAAACTGTTTTTT. The chain has TRBV5-1 and TRBJ1-4; the match to TRBD1 covers 7 bases. The V segment lost 4 bases and the J segment 8 bases; nucleotides outside the gene matches: 14. Per the germline V gene, CDR1 is SGHRS and CDR2 is YFSETQ. The CDR3 is made up of 16 amino acids.

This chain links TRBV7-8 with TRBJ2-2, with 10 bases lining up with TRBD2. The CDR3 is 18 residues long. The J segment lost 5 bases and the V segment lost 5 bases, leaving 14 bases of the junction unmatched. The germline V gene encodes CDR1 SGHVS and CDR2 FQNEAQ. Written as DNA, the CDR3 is TGTGCCAGCAGCCTCACACTTCTAGGACTAGCGGAGACCGGGGAGCTGTTTTTT. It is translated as CASSLTLLGLAETGELFF.

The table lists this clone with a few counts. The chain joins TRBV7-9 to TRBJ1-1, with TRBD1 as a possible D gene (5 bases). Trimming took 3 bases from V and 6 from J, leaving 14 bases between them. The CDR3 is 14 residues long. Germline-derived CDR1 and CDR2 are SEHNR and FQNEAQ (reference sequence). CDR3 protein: CASSFYGGEAEAFF. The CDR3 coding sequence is TGTGCCAGCAGCTTTTACGGGGGTGAGGCTGAAGCTTTCTTT. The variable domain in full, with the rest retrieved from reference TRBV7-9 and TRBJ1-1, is DTGVSQNPRHKITKRGQNVTFRCDPISEHNRLYWYRQTLGQGPEFLTYFQNEAQLEKSRLLSDRFSAERPKGSFSTLEIQRTEQGDSAMYLCASSFYGGEAEAFFGQGTRLTVV.

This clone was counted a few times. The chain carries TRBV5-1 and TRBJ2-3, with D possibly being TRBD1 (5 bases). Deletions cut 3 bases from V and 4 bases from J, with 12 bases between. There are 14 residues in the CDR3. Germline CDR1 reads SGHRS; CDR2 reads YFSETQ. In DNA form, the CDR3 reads TGCGCCAGCAGCTCTCAGGGCCGGGCAGATACGCAGTATTTT. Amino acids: CASSSQGRADTQYF.

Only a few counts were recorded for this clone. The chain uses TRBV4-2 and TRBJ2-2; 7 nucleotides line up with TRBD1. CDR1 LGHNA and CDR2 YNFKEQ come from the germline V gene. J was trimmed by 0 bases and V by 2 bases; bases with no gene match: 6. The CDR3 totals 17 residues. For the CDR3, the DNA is TGTGCCAGCAGCCAAACAAGGGACAGATCGAACACCGGGGAGCTGTTTTTT. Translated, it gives CASSQTRDRSNTGELFF.

Here the CDR3 DNA reads TGTGCCAGCAGCACCCCGGTGTCCTACGAGCAGTACTTC. It yields the protein CASSTPVSYEQYF. The rearrangement links TRBV28 to TRBJ2-7; D unclear. Germline loops: CDR1 MDHEN, CDR2 SYDVKM. Trimming cost V 6 bases and J 1 base, with 10 bases left between them. CDR3 size: 13 residues.

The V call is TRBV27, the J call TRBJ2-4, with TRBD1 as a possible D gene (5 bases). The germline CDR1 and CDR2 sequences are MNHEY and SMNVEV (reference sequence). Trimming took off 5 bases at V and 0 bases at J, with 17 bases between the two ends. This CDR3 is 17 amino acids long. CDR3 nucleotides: TGTGCCAGCAGTCAAGCGACCGGACACCTAGCCAAAAACATTCAGTACTTC. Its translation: CASSQATGHLAKNIQYF.

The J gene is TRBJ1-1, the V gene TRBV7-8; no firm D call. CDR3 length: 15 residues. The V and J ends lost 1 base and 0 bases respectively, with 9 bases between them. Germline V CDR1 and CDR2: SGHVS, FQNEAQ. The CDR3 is CASSLDGRLNTEAFF. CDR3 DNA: TGTGCCAGCAGCTTAGATGGGCGATTGAACACTGAAGCTTTCTTT. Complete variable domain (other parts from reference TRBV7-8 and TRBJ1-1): GAGVSQSPRYKVAKRGQDVALRCDPISGHVSLFWYQQALGQGPEFLTYFQNEAQLDKSGLPSDRFFAERPEGSVSTLKIQRTQQEDSAVYLCASSLDGRLNTEAFFGQGTRLTVV.

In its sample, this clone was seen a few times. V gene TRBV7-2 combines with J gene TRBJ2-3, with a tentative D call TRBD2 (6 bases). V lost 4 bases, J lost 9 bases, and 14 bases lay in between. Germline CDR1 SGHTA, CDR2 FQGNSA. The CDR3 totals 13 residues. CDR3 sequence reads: CASSSAGIATQYF. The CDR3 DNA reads TGTGCCAGCAGCTCCGCGGGGATTGCGACGCAGTATTTT.

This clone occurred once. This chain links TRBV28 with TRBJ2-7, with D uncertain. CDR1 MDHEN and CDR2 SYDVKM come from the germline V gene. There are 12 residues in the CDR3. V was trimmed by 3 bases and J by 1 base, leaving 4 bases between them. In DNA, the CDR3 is TGTGCCAGCAGTTTCCAGTCCTACGAGCAGTACTTC. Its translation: CASSFQSYEQYF.

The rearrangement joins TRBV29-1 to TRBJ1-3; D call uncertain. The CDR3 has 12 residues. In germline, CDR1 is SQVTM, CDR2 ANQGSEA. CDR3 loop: CPCDYSGNTIYF. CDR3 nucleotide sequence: TGCCCTTGCGACTACTCTGGAAACACCATATATTTT.

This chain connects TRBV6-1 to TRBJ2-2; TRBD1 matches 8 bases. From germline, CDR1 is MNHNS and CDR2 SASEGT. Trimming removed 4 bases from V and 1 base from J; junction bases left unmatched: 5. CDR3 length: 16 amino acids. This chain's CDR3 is CASSAIGQGNTGELFF. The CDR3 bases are TGTGCCAGCAGTGCCATCGGACAGGGGAACACCGGGGAGCTGTTTTTT.

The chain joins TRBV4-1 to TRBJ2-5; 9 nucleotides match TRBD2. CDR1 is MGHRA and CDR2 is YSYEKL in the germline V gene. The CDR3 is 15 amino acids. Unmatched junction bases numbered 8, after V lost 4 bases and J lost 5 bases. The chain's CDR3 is CASSLAGGSRETQYF. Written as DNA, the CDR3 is TGCGCCAGCAGCCTCGCGGGAGGGTCTCGCGAGACCCAGTACTTC.

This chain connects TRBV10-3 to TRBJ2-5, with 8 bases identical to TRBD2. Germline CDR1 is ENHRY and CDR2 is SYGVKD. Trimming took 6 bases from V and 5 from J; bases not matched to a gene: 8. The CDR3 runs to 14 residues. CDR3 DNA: TGTGCCATCAGCGACGGGAGGGCCGAGGAGACCCAGTACTTC. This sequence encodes CAISDGRAEETQYF.

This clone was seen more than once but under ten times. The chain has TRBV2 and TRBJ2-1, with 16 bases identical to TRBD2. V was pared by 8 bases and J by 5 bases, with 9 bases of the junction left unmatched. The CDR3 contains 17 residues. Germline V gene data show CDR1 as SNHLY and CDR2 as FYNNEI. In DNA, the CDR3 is TGTGCCAGCTGGGGACTAGCGGGAGGGCCATATAACAATGAGCAGTTCTTC. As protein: CASWGLAGGPYNNEQFF.

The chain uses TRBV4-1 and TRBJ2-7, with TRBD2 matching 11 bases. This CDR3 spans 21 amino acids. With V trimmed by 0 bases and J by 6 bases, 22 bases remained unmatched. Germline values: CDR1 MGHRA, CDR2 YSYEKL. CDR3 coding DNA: TGCGCCAGCAGCCAAGAACCCCCGAGGTTAGCGGGGGGGCCGAGGGGGCTCGAGCAGTACTTC. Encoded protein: CASSQEPPRLAGGPRGLEQYF.

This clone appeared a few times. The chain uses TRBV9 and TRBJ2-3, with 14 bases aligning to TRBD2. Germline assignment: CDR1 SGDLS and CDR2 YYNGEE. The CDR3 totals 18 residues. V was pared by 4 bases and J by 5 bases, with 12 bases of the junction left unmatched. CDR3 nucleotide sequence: TGTGCCAGCAGCCCGACGGGACTAGCGGGGGCCGTCGGAGATACGCAGTATTTT. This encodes CASSPTGLAGAVGDTQYF.